The 29 T cell receptor beta chains below all came from one sample that was sequenced in a study of T cell changes during pregnancy in multiple sclerosis. Profiling relied on immunoSEQ multiplex PCR, and the TCRdb table lists in-frame clones only, not all of them. The data hold about 37,000 clones, with around 90% observed a single time. The starting material was CD4+ T cells from peripheral blood mononuclear cells, obtained in the third trimester of pregnancy. The source is a female donor in good health, enrolled as a control in a pregnancy study.

The rearrangement links TRBV4-3 to TRBJ2-1; a weak D match, TRBD1 (6 bases). CDR1 LGHNA and CDR2 YSLEER come from the germline V gene. The CDR3 consists of 16 residues. V lost 4 bases and J lost 2, with 15 bases in between. The DNA for the CDR3 is TGCGCCAGCAGCCGCTCAGGCGCAGGGGCCTACAATGAGCAGTTCTTC. Residues: CASSRSGAGAYNEQFF.

CDR3 region: CASSDLGGGDYNEQFF. The CDR3 coding sequence is TGTGCCAGCAGTGATCTGGGCGGGGGGGACTACAATGAGCAGTTCTTC. This chain links TRBV2 with TRBJ2-1; 9 nucleotides align to TRBD2. V shed 3 bases, J shed 3 bases, and the junction held 6 bases outside the gene matches. CDR1 SNHLY and CDR2 FYNNEI come from the germline V gene. This CDR3 spans 16 amino acids.

This chain joins TRBV7-8 and TRBJ2-1; 11 positions match TRBD2. CDR1 and CDR2 from the germline V gene are SGHVS and FQNEAQ. The CDR3 spans 15 residues. Trimming removed 1 base from V and 7 bases from J; junction bases left unmatched: 3. The CDR3 reads CASSLEGLAENEQFF. CDR3 coding DNA: TGTGCCAGCAGCTTAGAGGGACTAGCGGAAAATGAGCAGTTCTTC.

The gene calls are TRBV7-2 and TRBJ1-1; possible D gene TRBD1, 5 bases. Germline V lookup: CDR1 SGHTA, CDR2 FQGNSA. The CDR3 has 15 residues. The V and J ends lost 5 bases and 5 bases respectively, with 18 bases between them. This chain's CDR3 is CASSPPFGGKTEAFF. The CDR3 DNA is TGTGCCAGCAGCCCCCCGTTCGGGGGGAAAACTGAAGCTTTCTTT.

This sequence joins TRBV30 and TRBJ2-5; D gene uncertain. The V end lost 3 bases, the J end lost 3 bases, and 2 bases lay between the germline ends. The CDR3 contains 10 residues. Germline CDR1 GTSNPN, CDR2 SVGIG (reference sequence). As DNA, the CDR3 is TGTGCCTGGAGCGAAGAGACCCAGTACTTC. Translating gives CAWSEETQYF.

This chain links TRBV30 with TRBJ2-3; weak D call: TRBD2 (6 bases). Trimming removed 6 bases at V and 2 bases at J, with 18 bases between. CDR1 is GTSNPN and CDR2 is SVGIG in the germline V gene (reference sequence). The CDR3 totals 15 residues. CDR3 protein: CACRALAGHTDTQYF. CDR3 nucleotides: TGTGCCTGTCGGGCCCTGGCGGGGCACACAGATACGCAGTATTTT. The whole variable domain, filled in from reference TRBV30 and TRBJ2-3, reads SQTIHQWPATLVQPVGSPLSLECTVEGTSNPNLYWYRQAAGRGLQLLFYSVGIGQISSEVPQNLSASRPQDRQFILSSKKLLLSDSGFYLCACRALAGHTDTQYFGPGTRLTVL.

The chain links TRBV20-1 to TRBJ1-3, with D unresolved. Trimming took 1 base from V and 8 from J, leaving 6 bases between them. Germline assignment: CDR1 DFQATT and CDR2 SNEGSKA (reference sequence). CDR3 length: 11 amino acids. The CDR3 spells CSARARDTIYF. For the CDR3, the DNA is TGCAGTGCTAGAGCTCGAGACACCATATATTTT.

The chain is built from TRBV6-1 and TRBJ2-3; 10 bases map to TRBD2. Germline assignment: CDR1 MNHNS and CDR2 SASEGT. The CDR3 is 18 residues long. The trim removed 3 bases at V and 2 bases at J, leaving 11 bases unmatched. The CDR3, as DNA: TGTGCCAGCAGTGAGGGGCTAGCGGGAGCGCAAATCACAGATACGCAGTATTTT. Its protein product is CASSEGLAGAQITDTQYF.

The chain employs TRBV10-3 and TRBJ1-2; D might be TRBD1 (5 bases). The CDR3 has 13 amino acids. Trimming pared 0 bases from V and 6 bases from J, leaving 8 bases between. Germline CDR1 ENHRY, CDR2 SYGVKD. The CDR3 DNA is TGTGCCATCAGTGAGTCGTCAGGGCATGGCTACACCTTC. Translation: CAISESSGHGYTF.

The rearrangement links TRBV6-6 to TRBJ2-4; the D gene is possibly TRBD2 (6 bases). CDR3 length equals 12 residues. Trimming removed 7 bases at V and 8 bases at J, with 12 bases between. Germline V gene data show CDR1 as MNHNY and CDR2 as SVGAGI (reference sequence). The CDR3 sequence: CASNWGDHIQYF. The CDR3 DNA follows: TGTGCCAGCAATTGGGGGGATCACATTCAGTACTTC.

V usage is TRBV5-6 and J usage is TRBJ2-1; D is unresolved. Germline loops: CDR1 SGHDT, CDR2 YYEEEE. The CDR3 consists of 13 residues. Trimming cost V 1 base and J 7 bases, with 9 bases left between them. The CDR3 spells CASSLPHTNEQFF. The CDR3 DNA follows: TGTGCCAGCAGCTTGCCCCATACTAATGAGCAGTTCTTC.

The genes are TRBV6-6 and TRBJ1-1; weak D call: TRBD1 (5 bases). The CDR3 is 13 amino acids. V lost 6 bases and J lost 4, with 12 bases in between. Germline values: CDR1 MNHNY, CDR2 SVGAGI (reference sequence). The DNA for the CDR3 is TGTGCCAGCAGGGGCAGGGTTGCCACTGAAGCTTTCTTT. This codes for CASRGRVATEAFF.

The chain combines TRBV2 with TRBJ2-5; 12 bases line up with TRBD2. Germline loops: CDR1 SNHLY, CDR2 FYNNEI. With V trimmed by 8 bases and J by 5 bases, 12 bases remained unmatched. The CDR3 runs to 16 residues. The CDR3 nucleotides are TGTGCCAGCGCCACAGACACTAGCGGGGGGCGGGAGACCCAGTACTTC. Protein sequence: CASATDTSGGRETQYF.

This clone appeared a single time. The rearrangement links TRBV7-9 to TRBJ2-3; TRBD1 agrees at 10 bases. The CDR3 sequence is 15 residues long. The V and J ends lost 7 bases and 4 bases, in that order; junction bases with no gene match: 8. Germline V CDR1 and CDR2: SEHNR, FQNEAQ (reference sequence). The CDR3 protein is CASTPGTGEADTQYF. The CDR3 nucleotides are TGTGCCAGCACCCCCGGGACAGGGGAGGCAGATACGCAGTATTTT.

The chain is built from TRBV21-1 and TRBJ1-5; the D call TRBD1 from the table was never checked on the DNA. TRBV21-1 is a pseudogene locus. This CDR3 has 17 residues. Here the CDR3 reads CASTTKGEDRAHQPQHF. Here the CDR3 DNA reads TGTGCCAGCACCACAAAGGGGGAGGACAGGGCTCATCAGCCCCAGCATTTT.

The genes are TRBV4-1 and TRBJ2-7, with D uncertain. Germline V CDR1 and CDR2: MGHRA, YSYEKL. The CDR3 runs 16 residues. Trimming stripped 0 bases from V and 4 bases from J, with 16 bases between. As DNA, the CDR3 is TGCGCCAGCAGCCAAGAATTGGCTCATCTCTTGTACGAGCAGTACTTC. Translating it yields CASSQELAHLLYEQYF.

V and J are TRBV6-5 and TRBJ2-7; TRBD1 might be the D (6 bases). Germline-derived CDR1 and CDR2 are MNHEY and SVGAGI. This CDR3 region has 15 residues. The ends were cut back, 6 bases at V and 9 bases at J, with 24 bases in the middle. In DNA, the CDR3 is TGTGCCAGCAGGCAGCCGGGACACGACTCTCCGAGGCAGTACTTC. Translated: CASRQPGHDSPRQYF.

This clone showed up just a few times. This sequence joins TRBV5-5 and TRBJ1-2, with 8 bases lining up with TRBD1. The CDR3 is 14 residues long. The V gene end was trimmed by 0 bases and the J gene end by 7 bases; junction bases not matched to a gene: 5. Germline V lookup: CDR1 SGHKS, CDR2 YYEKEE (reference sequence). CDR3 in DNA: TGTGCCAGCAGCTTGGCAGGGGGCGCTATTGGCTACACCTTC. Amino acids: CASSLAGGAIGYTF.

The chain uses TRBV15 and TRBJ1-1; TRBD1 is a possible D gene (5 bases). Germline lookup yields CDR1 LNHNV and CDR2 YYDKDF (reference sequence). The germline V and J ends were trimmed by 0 bases and 3 bases, with 11 bases remaining between them. This CDR3 is built from 15 residues. In nucleotides, the CDR3 is TGTGCCACCAGCAGAGATAAGGACATCTACACTGAAGCTTTCTTT. Translation gives CATSRDKDIYTEAFF.

This clone was recorded a few times. The J gene is TRBJ1-1, the V gene TRBV5-1; 7 positions match TRBD1. Trimming at V came to 1 base and at J to 0 bases, leaving 3 bases not matched to a gene. The CDR3 consists of 15 residues. Germline-derived CDR1 and CDR2 are SGHRS and YFSETQ. CDR3: CASSLTGALNTEAFF. The CDR3 region has the DNA TGCGCCAGCAGCTTGACAGGGGCCCTGAACACTGAAGCTTTCTTT.

V usage is TRBV2 and J usage is TRBJ2-7, with TRBD2 as a possible D gene (6 bases). Trimming cost V 7 bases and J 0 bases, with 10 bases left between them. This CDR3 spans 13 amino acids. CDR1 and CDR2 from the germline V gene are SNHLY and FYNNEI. CDR3 in DNA: TGTGCCAGCAAAGGCGGGAACTCCTACGAGCAGTACTTC. The encoded protein is CASKGGNSYEQYF.

A few counts support this clone. The chain links TRBV20-1 to TRBJ1-1, with TRBD1 matching 10 bases. This CDR3 is 11 amino acids long. The V and J ends lost 5 bases and 13 bases, in that order; junction bases with no gene match: 7. In germline, CDR1 is DFQATT, CDR2 SNEGSKA (reference sequence). The CDR3 here is CSAGTGVHDFF. The CDR3 DNA follows: TGCAGTGCTGGGACAGGGGTACATGATTTCTTT.

There are a few counts of this clone. The rearrangement links TRBV5-5 to TRBJ2-5; 7 bases are a match to TRBD2. V dropped 5 bases and J dropped 4; count of bases not matched to a gene: 14. CDR3 length: 16 residues. Germline CDR1 is SGHKS and CDR2 is YYEKEE (reference sequence). The chain's CDR3 is CASSLNPSGRRETQYF. The DNA of the CDR3 is TGTGCCAGCAGTCTTAATCCTAGCGGCCGTAGAGAGACCCAGTACTTC. Full variable domain (rest looked up from reference TRBV5-5 and TRBJ2-5): DAGVTQSPTHLIKTRGQQVTLRCSPISGHKSVSWYQQVLGQGPQFIFQYYEKEERGRGNFPDRFSARQFPNYSSELNVNALLLGDSALYLCASSLNPSGRRETQYFGPGTRLLVL.

CDR3 in DNA: TGCGCCAGCAGCTTGGTGGGAGAATTACACAATGAGCAGTTCTTC. It encodes CASSLVGELHNEQFF. The J gene is TRBJ2-1, the V gene TRBV5-1, with D tentatively TRBD2 (5 bases). The CDR3 runs to 15 residues. Trimming cost V 0 bases and J 5 bases, with 12 bases left between them. Germline CDR1 and CDR2: SGHRS and YFSETQ.

J is TRBJ1-2 and V is TRBV6-1; D is unresolved. The CDR3 is 15 amino acids. V was cut by 10 bases and J by 8 bases, with 26 bases left in between. Germline CDR1 MNHNS, CDR2 SASEGT. In nucleotides, the CDR3 is TGTGCCACCGACTACCCCCCGACATGGAACGAGGGCTACACCTTC. Protein: CATDYPPTWNEGYTF.

The CDR3 DNA follows: TGTGCCAGCACCCGTAGTAGTTGGGAGCGGTGGGAGCAGTACTTC. It specifies CASTRSSWERWEQYF. The rearrangement uses TRBV9 and TRBJ2-7; possible D gene TRBD2, 5 bases. CDR3 size: 15 residues. Germline-derived CDR1 and CDR2 are SGDLS and YYNGEE. Trimming stripped 6 bases from V and 7 bases from J, with 23 bases between.

The chain carries TRBV6-5 and TRBJ2-7, with TRBD2 as a possible D gene (5 bases). CDR3 size: 15 residues. The V end was cut by 6 bases, the J end by 3 bases, with 18 bases between. The germline V gene has CDR1 MNHEY and CDR2 SVGAGI. The CDR3 bases are TGTGCCAGCAGAGACCACAGTGGCGGGCACTACGAGCAGTACTTC. Its protein product is CASRDHSGGHYEQYF.

The chain links TRBV28 to TRBJ2-4; D is unclear. Germline CDR1 and CDR2: MDHEN and SYDVKM. CDR3 length equals 14 residues. The ends were cut back, 6 bases at V and 2 bases at J, with 11 bases in the middle. CDR3 coding DNA: TGTGCCAGCAGATATTGGCGGTCCAAAAACATTCAGTACTTC. It yields the protein CASRYWRSKNIQYF.

This chain joins TRBV4-1 and TRBJ2-1; 13 bases map to TRBD2. The CDR3 covers 16 residues. V dropped 4 bases and J dropped 2; count of bases not matched to a gene: 2. Germline V gene sequence: CDR1 MGHRA, CDR2 YSYEKL. The CDR3 bases are TGCGCCAGCAGCCGCGGGACTAGCGGGGCCTACAATGAGCAGTTCTTC. Translated: CASSRGTSGAYNEQFF.